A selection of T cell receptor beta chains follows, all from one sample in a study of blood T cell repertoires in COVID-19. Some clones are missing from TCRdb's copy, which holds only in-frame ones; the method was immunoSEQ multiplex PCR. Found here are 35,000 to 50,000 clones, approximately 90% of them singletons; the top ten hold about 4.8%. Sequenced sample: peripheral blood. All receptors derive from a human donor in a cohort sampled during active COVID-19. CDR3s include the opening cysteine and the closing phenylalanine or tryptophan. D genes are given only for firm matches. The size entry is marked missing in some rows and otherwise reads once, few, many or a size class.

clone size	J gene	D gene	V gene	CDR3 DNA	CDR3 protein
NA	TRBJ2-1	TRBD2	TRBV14	TGTGCCAGCAGCCAACTAGCGGGGTCCTACAATGAGCAGTTCTTC	CASSQLAGSYNEQFF
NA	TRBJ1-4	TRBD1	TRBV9	TGTGCCAGCGACCAGGACAGGGGGCATGAAAAACTGTTTTTT	CASDQDRGHEKLFF
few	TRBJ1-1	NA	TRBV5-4	TGTGCCAGCAGCTATAATCCGAACACTGAAGCTTTCTTT	CASSYNPNTEAFF
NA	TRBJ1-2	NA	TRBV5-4	TGTGCCAGCAGCTCATCCGGAACAGGGACCCTTATAAGATATGGCTACACCTTC	CASSSSGTGTLIRYGYTF
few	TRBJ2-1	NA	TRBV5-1	TGCGCCAGCAGCTTCAACCAGGGGCCTTACAATGAGCAGTTCTTC	CASSFNQGPYNEQFF
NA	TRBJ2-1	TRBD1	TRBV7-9	TGTGCCAGCAGCTCGCGGGACAGGGGTTCCGATGAGCAGTTCTTC	CASSSRDRGSDEQFF
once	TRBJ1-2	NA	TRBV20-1	TGCAGTGCCGTAGACTATGGCTACACCTTC	CSAVDYGYTF
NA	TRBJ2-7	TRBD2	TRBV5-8	TGTGCCAGCAGCCCTTGGACTAGCGGGAGAGGCGAGCAGTACTTC	CASSPWTSGRGEQYF
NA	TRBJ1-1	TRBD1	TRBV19	TGTGCCAGCCTCTTCGGCAGGGGGCCAGACACTGAAGCTTTCTTT	CASLFGRGPDTEAFF
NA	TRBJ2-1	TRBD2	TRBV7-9	TGTGCCAGCAGCTCGTCGGTGAAGCGGGAACACCCCTACAATGAGCAGTTCTTC	CASSSSVKREHPYNEQFF
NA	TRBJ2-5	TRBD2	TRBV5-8	TGTGCCAGCAGCCCCGGTTCTAGCGGGTTGCAAGAGACCCAGTACTTC	CASSPGSSGLQETQYF
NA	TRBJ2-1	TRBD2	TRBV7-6	TGTGCCAGCAGCCAAACACTAGCGACCTCCTACAATGAGCAGTTCTTC	CASSQTLATSYNEQFF
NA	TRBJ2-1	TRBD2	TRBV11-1	TGTGCCAGCAGCACCATAGCGGGAGTAAGGGACAATGAGCAGTTCTTC	CASSTIAGVRDNEQFF
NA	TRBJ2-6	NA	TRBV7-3	TGTGCCAGCAGCCCAACCCTTAGCTCTGGGGCCAACGTCCTGACTTTC	CASSPTLSSGANVLTF
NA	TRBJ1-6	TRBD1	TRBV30	TGTGCCTGGGGGACCGGGACAGGATGGTCCTATAATTCACCCCTCCACTTT	CAWGTGTGWSYNSPLHF
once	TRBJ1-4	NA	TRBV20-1	TGCAGCTGGTCCAGGGGTGAAAAACTGTTTTTT	CSWSRGEKLFF
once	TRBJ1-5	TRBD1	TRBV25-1	TGTGCCAGCAGATCACAGGGGAACAATCAGCCCCAGCATTTT	CASRSQGNNQPQHF
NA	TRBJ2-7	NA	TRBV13	TGTGCCAGCAGCCGGGGACTCGTCTACGAGCAGTACTTC	CASSRGLVYEQYF
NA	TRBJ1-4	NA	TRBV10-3	TGTGCCATCAGGGACAGTGGGAGTACTAATGAAAAACTGTTTTTT	CAIRDSGSTNEKLFF
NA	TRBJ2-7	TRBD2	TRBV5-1	TGCGCCAGCAGCCTACGGACTAGCGGGATAAACGAGCAGTACTTC	CASSLRTSGINEQYF
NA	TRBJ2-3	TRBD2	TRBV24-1	TGTGCCACCAGTCCCGGGACTAGCGATTGGGCAGATACGCAGTATTTT	CATSPGTSDWADTQYF
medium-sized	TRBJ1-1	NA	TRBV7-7	TGTGCCAGCAGCCATGGACAAAGTAACACTGAAGCTTTCTTT	CASSHGQSNTEAFF
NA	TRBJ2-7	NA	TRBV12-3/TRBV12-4	TGTGCCAGCAGTTTAGGGAGCTCCTACGAGCAGTACTTC	CASSLGSSYEQYF